This TCR beta chain was recorded in a study of control samples from healthy donors and cancer patients. Sequenced by immunoSEQ multiplex PCR; TCRdb stores in-frame clones only, minus some. The sample shows about 120,000 clones, approximately 88% of them seen only once. Losses at the gene ends were 0 bases for V and 4 bases for J; bases not matched to a gene: 8. The CDR3 sequence is 17 residues long. Looked up from germline, CDR1 is SGHRS and CDR2 is YFSETQ. The rearrangement joins TRBV5-1 to TRBJ2-1; 9 bases line up with TRBD2. The TCR originated in a man aged 35 to 55 in good health. The sequencing input was blood. This CDR3 reads CASSLVSAGGTYNEQFF. The CDR3 coding sequence is TGCGCCAGCAGCTTGGTGTCAGCGGGGGGAACTTACAATGAGCAGTTCTTC.